This TCR beta chain was obtained from a study of lymphopenia after photon versus proton radiotherapy (dated 2019 in TCRdb). For the wider study: The study compared the immunological effects of photon versus proton radiation therapy in patients with gastrointestinal tumors who developed high-grade lymphopenia. The goal of the study was to describe how the two radiation modalities differ in their effects on the immune system. The roughly 20 patients in the cohort had gastrointestinal tumors, were treated with either photon or proton therapy, and subsequently developed lymphopenia.

Results and caveats for the whole study, not just this receptor: After the lymphocyte count nadir, oligoclonal expansion, especially of CD8+ Temra cells, was observed in photon-treated repertoires, and the drop in diversity was driven by this expansion. The survival association was assessed only in patients who died, and the authors presented better survival with proton therapy as a possibility rather than a demonstrated result. Across the cohort, among patients who died, a greater drop in TCR diversity after the nadir was inversely correlated with overall survival time. Relative stability during treatment was observed in proton-treated patients, whereas loss of naive T cells and TCR diversity and gain of effector/memory populations were observed in photon-treated patients.

This clone was seen a single time. Its antigen is still unknown. No quality values exist for individual bases; no much larger clone is one base distant. Library preparation employed the immunoSEQ multiplex PCR assay. T cell repertoires were profiled with deep sequencing of rearranged TCR beta loci together with multiparametric flow cytometry. The immuneACCESS repertoire file appears here via TCRdb, limited to in-frame rearrangements. These files lack a portion of the clones; in checked studies, under half of the deficit traces to unresolved V genes, and the cause of the others is not known. Recorded for this sample are approximately 45,000 clones; over 75% of them occurred a single time. Approximately 2% of the sample is taken by the ten largest. In the germline V gene, CDR1 corresponds to MGHRA and CDR2 to YSYEKL. The CDR3 holds 16 amino acids from the cysteine to the phenylalanine. Just the 48-base CDR3 DNA is kept, in frame starting at base 1. Between the V and J ends, shortened by 0 bases and 1 base respectively, the junction contains 10 bases.

The clonotype comes from a man aged 35 to 55 with gastric cancer. The sequenced sample was peripheral blood, obtained from a patient treated with photon-based radiotherapy. This sequence uses TRBV4-1 and TRBJ1-3, with a tentative D gene TRBD1 over 6 matching bases. The sequenced DNA is TGCGCCAGCAGCCAAGACCAGGGGATTTCTGGAAACACCATATATTTT. It codes for CASSQDQGISGNTIYF.